This T cell receptor (beta chain) derives from a study of PD-1 blockade in classical Hodgkin lymphoma. As for time point: cycle 4 day 1 (C4D1), after less than 7 weeks of nivolumab. All trial patients relapsed after autologous stem cell transplantation. Isolation of CD4+ T cells from thawed PBMCs was performed by magnetic negative selection. The CDR3 is 14 amino acids. Per the germline V gene, CDR1 is SGHTA and CDR2 is FQGNSA. The germline V and J ends were trimmed by 5 bases and 1 base, with 8 bases remaining between them. The table came from immunoSEQ multiplex PCR; TCRdb's copy has only in-frame clones and leaves some out. The sample has around 28,000 clones, about 81% seen once. General observations from the study: CD4+ but not CD8+ TCR diversity rose significantly by C4D1.

Only one count was recorded for this clone. Its antigen is undetermined. The gene calls are TRBV7-2 and TRBJ2-2; D not certain. Source: CD4+ T cells from blood, taken before the fourth cycle of nivolumab. The clonotype comes from a human donor with classical Hodgkin lymphoma. CDR3 DNA sequence: TGTGCCAGCAGCGTCTATAGGAACACCGGGGAGCTGTTTTTT. Protein: CASSVYRNTGELFF.